A selection of T cell receptor beta chains follows, all from one sample in a study of T cells in Graves' hyperthyroidism and ophthalmopathy. MiXCR, run by TCRdb on the multiplex PCR reads, gives a single entry per CDR3 protein. Among fewer than 500,000 distinct CDR3 sequences listed, over 12% were seen once. Sequencing was done on a sample of blood. All receptors come from a man between 18 and 29 years old with Graves' ophthalmopathy. CDR3s leave out the opening cysteine and the closing phenylalanine or tryptophan. Fields, in order: CDR3 length, V gene, J gene, CDR3 protein.

length: 13
V: TRBV10-3
J: TRBJ1-2
CDR3: AISNPGQGNYGYT

length: 13
V: TRBV7-6
J: TRBJ2-7
CDR3: ASSLLQMGSYEQY

length: 11
V: TRBV14
J: TRBJ2-2
CDR3: ASSPQGAGELF

length: 11
V: TRBV10-3
J: TRBJ1-2
CDR3: AISPGANYGYT

length: 12
V: TRBV7-6
J: TRBJ2-1
CDR3: ASSRQVSYNEQF

length: 13
V: TRBV5-1
J: TRBJ1-2
CDR3: ASSLGLNFAYGYT

length: 12
V: TRBV20-1
J: TRBJ2-1
CDR3: SARDSARDYEQF

length: 11
V: TRBV11-1
J: TRBJ2-7
CDR3: ASSRDRGYEQY

length: 12
V: TRBV30
J: TRBJ1-4
CDR3: AWSGIPSYEKLF

length: 12
V: TRBV5-5
J: TRBJ1-2
CDR3: ASSLDGGTYCYT

length: 12
V: TRBV11-2
J: TRBJ1-5
CDR3: ASSLEGGSQPQH

length: 12
V: TRBV27
J: TRBJ1-2
CDR3: ASRSWTDGYGYT

length: 10
V: TRBV2
J: TRBJ2-5
CDR3: ASCGNQETQY

length: 10
V: TRBV7-9
J: TRBJ1-1
CDR3: ASSPDRLAAF

length: 13
V: TRBV5-1
J: TRBJ2-2
CDR3: ASRRPGLDTGELF

length: 10
V: TRBV24-1
J: TRBJ2-5
CDR3: ATSRGVETQY

length: 12
V: TRBV12-3/TRBV12-4
J: TRBJ1-2
CDR3: ASRRQGLDYGYT

length: 13
V: TRBV15
J: TRBJ2-4
CDR3: ATAIGGVGKNIQY

length: 12
V: TRBV6-5
J: TRBJ2-1
CDR3: ASSYSGTKHEQF

length: 13
V: TRBV10-3
J: TRBJ2-1
CDR3: AISPGAGFDNEQF

length: 13
V: TRBV2
J: TRBJ2-1
CDR3: ARDVRRGLYNEQF

length: 13
V: TRBV12-3/TRBV12-4
J: TRBJ1-5
CDR3: ASSPKGDADQPQH

length: 13
V: TRBV6-4
J: TRBJ2-3
CDR3: ASSSGGRSTDTQY

length: 11
V: TRBV6-1
J: TRBJ2-7
CDR3: ASRTGRDYEQY

length: 12
V: TRBV14
J: TRBJ2-7
CDR3: ASSHPSGGAEQY

length: 13
V: TRBV11-2
J: TRBJ2-5
CDR3: ASSPTTLPQETQY

length: 14
V: TRBV10-3
J: TRBJ2-1
CDR3: AISGTSGRPDNEQF

length: 13
V: TRBV14
J: TRBJ1-2
CDR3: ASSQDHVLGYGYT

length: 14
V: TRBV7-8
J: TRBJ1-1
CDR3: ASSQSPVGRATEAF

length: 11
V: TRBV20-1
J: TRBJ2-5
CDR3: SAPPPSQETQY